This passage covers 17 T cell receptor beta chains from one sample sequenced in a study of OX40 agonist ivuxolimab in advanced cancers. Clones were sequenced by immunoSEQ multiplex PCR, and TCRdb holds only the in-frame ones, with some missing. Of roughly 75,000 clones listed, about 89% are singletons. The sequences come from CD4+ or CD8+ T cells sorted from blood, collected in a trial of the OX40 agonist ivuxolimab. These receptors were taken from an adult with an advanced solid tumor such as melanoma, head and neck, liver or kidney cancer.

This sequence joins TRBV5-4 and TRBJ1-5; 8 nucleotides match TRBD1. J was trimmed by 7 bases and V by 4 bases; bases with no gene match: 10. CDR1 and CDR2 from the germline V gene are SGHNT and YYREEE (reference sequence). CDR3 length: 15 residues. CDR3: CASSPEPGGRQPQHF. The CDR3 DNA reads TGTGCCAGCAGCCCCGAACCAGGGGGCAGGCAGCCCCAGCATTTT.

The chain combines TRBV30 with TRBJ1-3; D uncertain. This CDR3 has 17 amino acids. Trimming left V 2 bases short and J 0 bases short, with 17 bases between. Per germline, CDR1 GTSNPN and CDR2 SVGIG (reference sequence). The CDR3 sequence: CAWSLGGGGTSGNTIYF. The CDR3 bases are TGTGCCTGGAGTCTGGGCGGCGGAGGAACCTCTGGAAACACCATATATTTT.

The J gene is TRBJ2-1, the V gene TRBV27; D remains ambiguous. V dropped 6 bases and J dropped 10 bases, with 13 bases sitting between them. CDR3 length: 12 residues. Germline V lookup: CDR1 MNHEY, CDR2 SMNVEV (reference sequence). Written as DNA, the CDR3 is TGTGCCAGCAGCCATCGTCCCGGGGAGCAGTTCTTC. Translated, it gives CASSHRPGEQFF.

This clone appeared once. The rearrangement joins TRBV12-5 to TRBJ2-1, with D perhaps TRBD1 or TRBD2 (5 bases each). Per germline, CDR1 LGHNT and CDR2 FRNRAP. Trimming removed 10 bases from V and 7 bases from J, with 8 bases in between. The length of the CDR3 is 10 residues. The CDR3 sequence is CATGGNEQFF. As DNA, the CDR3 is TGTGCTACTGGGGGTAATGAGCAGTTCTTC.

This clone was observed a handful of times. V and J are TRBV15 and TRBJ1-5; D may be TRBD1 (6 bases). Trimming removed 0 bases from V and 7 bases from J, with 16 bases in between. In germline, CDR1 is LNHNV, CDR2 YYDKDF (reference sequence). This CDR3 region has 16 residues. The CDR3 loop reads CATSRDTGGSNQPQHF. In DNA, the CDR3 is TGTGCCACCAGCAGAGATACGGGGGGCTCAAACCAGCCCCAGCATTTT.

This chain uses TRBV11-3 with TRBJ1-2, with TRBD1 matching over 9 bases. The CDR3 has 17 amino acids. V shed 0 bases and J 2 bases; nucleotides not matched to a gene: 7. Per the germline V gene, CDR1 is SGHNT and CDR2 is YENEEA. The CDR3 sequence: CASSLELLGQGNYGYTF. Here the CDR3 DNA reads TGTGCCAGCAGCTTAGAACTCCTCGGACAGGGGAACTATGGCTACACCTTC.

The chain couples TRBV11-2 to TRBJ1-1; D is unresolved. Trimming left V 2 bases short and J 1 base short, with 5 bases between. This CDR3 region has 13 residues. Germline assignment: CDR1 SGHAT and CDR2 FQNNGV. In DNA, the CDR3 is TGTGCCAGCAGCTTAACATCGAACACTGAAGCTTTCTTT. This codes for CASSLTSNTEAFF. Based on the CDR3 plus reference TRBV11-2 and TRBJ1-1, the full variable domain is EAGVAQSPRYKIIEKRQSVAFWCNPISGHATLYWYQQILGQGPKLLIQFQNNGVVDDSQLPKDRFSAERLKGVDSTLKIQPAKLEDSAVYLCASSLTSNTEAFFGQGTRLTVV.

The chain recombines TRBV27 with TRBJ2-7, with 13 bases matching TRBD2. Per the germline V gene, CDR1 is MNHEY and CDR2 is SMNVEV (reference sequence). V trimming: 2 bases; J trimming: 4 bases; junction bases outside the gene matches: 11. This CDR3 comprises 18 residues. CDR3 coding DNA: TGTGCCAGCAGTTTAGAACTAGCGGGAGGGTGGTTCTGGTACGAGCAGTACTTC. Translating it yields CASSLELAGGWFWYEQYF.

The chain carries TRBV2 and TRBJ1-6; TRBD1 might be the D (5 bases). With 3 bases removed from V and 0 bases from J, the gap between germline ends came to 12 bases. Germline V gene lookup returns CDR1 SNHLY and CDR2 FYNNEI. The CDR3 covers 17 residues. CDR3 in amino acids: CASSDSRESSYNSPLHF. In nucleotides, the CDR3 is TGTGCCAGCAGTGATAGCAGGGAGAGCTCCTATAATTCACCCCTCCACTTT.

The rearrangement joins TRBV11-3 to TRBJ1-1; maybe TRBD1 (6 bases). This CDR3 is 13 amino acids long. Germline V gene sequence: CDR1 SGHNT, CDR2 YENEEA. Trimming stripped 1 base from V and 10 bases from J, with 13 bases between. The CDR3 DNA is TGTGCCAGCAGCTTAGTACAGGGAATCGGAGCTTTCTTT. Translated, it gives CASSLVQGIGAFF. Looking up the rest from reference TRBV11-3 and TRBJ1-1 gives the full variable domain: EAGVVQSPRYKIIEKKQPVAFWCNPISGHNTLYWYLQNLGQGPELLIRYENEEAVDDSQLPKDRFSAERLKGVDSTLKIQPAELGDSAVYLCASSLVQGIGAFFGQGTRLTVV.

The rearrangement links TRBV10-3 to TRBJ2-7; TRBD2 aligns across 14 bases. CDR1 is ENHRY, CDR2 SYGVKD, per germline. The CDR3 loop spans 16 amino acids. Trimming cost V 7 bases and J 2 bases; bases outside gene matches: 7. The CDR3 DNA reads TGTGCCATCATCCGCCCGACTAGCGGGAGGGCCTACGAGCAGTACTTC. Residues: CAIIRPTSGRAYEQYF.

The chain is built from TRBV6-5 and TRBJ2-2; D is ambiguous. Trimming stripped 6 bases from V and 5 bases from J, with 13 bases between. The CDR3 length is 14 residues. Germline loops: CDR1 MNHEY, CDR2 SVGAGI. The CDR3 loop reads CASSGYPGTGELFF. The CDR3 nucleotides read TGTGCCAGCAGCGGTTACCCGGGTACCGGGGAGCTGTTTTTT.

The V call is TRBV28, the J call TRBJ1-2; D is ambiguous. CDR1 is MDHEN, CDR2 SYDVKM, per germline. V dropped 5 bases and J dropped 6 bases, with 16 bases sitting between them. The CDR3 is 14 residues long. Written as DNA, the CDR3 is TGTGCCAGCAGTCCCCCGCATGGAGCGAATGGCTACACCTTC. Its translation: CASSPPHGANGYTF.

V is TRBV9 and J is TRBJ1-1; 7 bases fit TRBD1. V lost 3 bases to trimming and J lost 0 bases; unmatched junction nucleotides: 8. Per the germline V gene, CDR1 is SGDLS and CDR2 is YYNGEE. The CDR3 runs to 16 residues. CDR3 nucleotide sequence: TGTGCCAGCAGCGCGATACACAGGGGTATGAACACTGAAGCTTTCTTT. Translated, it gives CASSAIHRGMNTEAFF.

The rearrangement uses TRBV14 and TRBJ2-7; D not resolved. With 1 base removed from V and 3 bases from J, the gap between germline ends came to 10 bases. Germline CDR1 SGHDN, CDR2 FVKESK. There are 14 residues in the CDR3. In DNA form, the CDR3 reads TGTGCCAGCAGCCAAGGGCGGCCGAGCTACGAGCAGTACTTC. Protein sequence: CASSQGRPSYEQYF.

The V call is TRBV7-6, the J call TRBJ1-1, with D perhaps TRBD1 (5 bases). V was trimmed by 7 bases and J by 1 base, leaving 7 bases between them. The CDR3 runs 12 residues. Germline lookup yields CDR1 SGHVS and CDR2 FNYEAQ. CDR3 bases: TGTGCCAGCACCCAGGGGAACACTGAAGCTTTCTTT. Protein: CASTQGNTEAFF.

This chain links TRBV27 with TRBJ2-7, with 7 bases identical to TRBD1. The CDR3 has 13 amino acids. Trimming cost V 3 bases and J 2 bases; bases outside gene matches: 1. CDR1 and CDR2 (germline): MNHEY, SMNVEV (reference sequence). The DNA for the CDR3 is TGTGCCAGCAGTTTCGACAGGGCCTACGAGCAGTACTTC. It specifies CASSFDRAYEQYF.